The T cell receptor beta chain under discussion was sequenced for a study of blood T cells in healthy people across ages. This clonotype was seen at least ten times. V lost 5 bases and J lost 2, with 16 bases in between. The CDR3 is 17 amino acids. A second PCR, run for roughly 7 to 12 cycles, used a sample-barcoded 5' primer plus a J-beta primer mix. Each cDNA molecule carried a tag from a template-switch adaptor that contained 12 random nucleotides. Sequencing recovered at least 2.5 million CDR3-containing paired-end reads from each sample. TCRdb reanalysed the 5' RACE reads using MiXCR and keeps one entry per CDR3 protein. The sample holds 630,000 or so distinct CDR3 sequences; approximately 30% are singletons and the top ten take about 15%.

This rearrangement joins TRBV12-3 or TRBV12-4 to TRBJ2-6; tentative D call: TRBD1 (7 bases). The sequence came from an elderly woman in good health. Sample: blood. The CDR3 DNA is TGTGCCAGCAGTGCCGACAGGGACTGGGCTGGGGCCAACGTCCTGACTTTC. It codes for CASSADRDWAGANVLTF.